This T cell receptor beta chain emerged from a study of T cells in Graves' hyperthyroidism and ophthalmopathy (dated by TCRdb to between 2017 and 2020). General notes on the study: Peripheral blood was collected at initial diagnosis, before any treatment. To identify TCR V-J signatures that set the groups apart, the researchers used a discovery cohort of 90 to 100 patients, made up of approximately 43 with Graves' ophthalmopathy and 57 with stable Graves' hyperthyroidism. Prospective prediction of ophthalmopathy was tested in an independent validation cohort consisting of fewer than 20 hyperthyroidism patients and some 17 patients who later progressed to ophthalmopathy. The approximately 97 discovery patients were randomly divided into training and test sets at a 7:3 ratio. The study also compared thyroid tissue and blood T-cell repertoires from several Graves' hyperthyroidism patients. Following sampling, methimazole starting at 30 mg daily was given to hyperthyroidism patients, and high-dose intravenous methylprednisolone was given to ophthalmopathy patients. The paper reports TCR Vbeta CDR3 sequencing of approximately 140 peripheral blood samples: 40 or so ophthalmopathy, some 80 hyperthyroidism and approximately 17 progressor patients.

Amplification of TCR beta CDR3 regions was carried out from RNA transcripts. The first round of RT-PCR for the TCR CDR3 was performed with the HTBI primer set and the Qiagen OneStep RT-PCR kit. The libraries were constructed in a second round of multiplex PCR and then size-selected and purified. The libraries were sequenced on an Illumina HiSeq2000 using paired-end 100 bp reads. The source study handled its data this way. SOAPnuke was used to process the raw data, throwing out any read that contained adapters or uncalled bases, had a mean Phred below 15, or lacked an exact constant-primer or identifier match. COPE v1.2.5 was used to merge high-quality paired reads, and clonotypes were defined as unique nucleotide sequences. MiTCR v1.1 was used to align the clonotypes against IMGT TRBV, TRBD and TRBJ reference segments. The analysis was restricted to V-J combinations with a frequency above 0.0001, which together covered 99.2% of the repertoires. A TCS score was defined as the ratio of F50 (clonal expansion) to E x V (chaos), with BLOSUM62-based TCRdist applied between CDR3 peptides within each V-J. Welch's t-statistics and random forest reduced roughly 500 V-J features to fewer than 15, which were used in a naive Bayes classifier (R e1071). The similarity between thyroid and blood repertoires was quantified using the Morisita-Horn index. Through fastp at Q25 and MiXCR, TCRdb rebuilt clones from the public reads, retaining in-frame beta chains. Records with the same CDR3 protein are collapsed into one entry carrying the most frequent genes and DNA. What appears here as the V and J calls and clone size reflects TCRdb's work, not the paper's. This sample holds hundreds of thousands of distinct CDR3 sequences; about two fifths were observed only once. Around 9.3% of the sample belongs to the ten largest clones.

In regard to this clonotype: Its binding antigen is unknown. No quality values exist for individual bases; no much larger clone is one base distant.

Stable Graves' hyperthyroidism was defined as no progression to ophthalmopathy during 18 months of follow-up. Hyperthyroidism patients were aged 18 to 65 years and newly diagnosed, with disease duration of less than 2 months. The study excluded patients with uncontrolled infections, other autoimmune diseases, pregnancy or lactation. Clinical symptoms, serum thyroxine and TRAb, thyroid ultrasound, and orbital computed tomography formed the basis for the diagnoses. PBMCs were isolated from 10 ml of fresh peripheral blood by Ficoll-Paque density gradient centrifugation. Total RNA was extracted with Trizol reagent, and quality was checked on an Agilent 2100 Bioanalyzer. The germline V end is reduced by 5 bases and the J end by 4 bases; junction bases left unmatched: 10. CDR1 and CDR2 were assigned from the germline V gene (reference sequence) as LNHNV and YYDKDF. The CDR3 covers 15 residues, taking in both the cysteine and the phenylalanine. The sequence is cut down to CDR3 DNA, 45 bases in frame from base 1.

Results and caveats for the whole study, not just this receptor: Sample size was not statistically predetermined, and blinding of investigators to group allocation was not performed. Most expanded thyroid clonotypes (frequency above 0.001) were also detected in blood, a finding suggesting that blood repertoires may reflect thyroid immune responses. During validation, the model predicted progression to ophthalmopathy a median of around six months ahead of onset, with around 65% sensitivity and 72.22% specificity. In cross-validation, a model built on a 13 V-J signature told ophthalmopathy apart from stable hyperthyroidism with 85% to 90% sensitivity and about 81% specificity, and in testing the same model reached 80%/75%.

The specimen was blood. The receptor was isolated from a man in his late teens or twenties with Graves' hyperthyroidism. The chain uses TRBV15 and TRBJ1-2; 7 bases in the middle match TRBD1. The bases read TGTGCCACCAGCGGGGACGTGGGACAGATCTATGGCTACACCTTC. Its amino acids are CATSGDVGQIYGYTF.